The clone carrying this TCR beta chain appeared once. The CDR3 is 15 residues long. With 0 bases removed from V and 2 bases from J, the gap between germline ends came to 11 bases. Looked up from germline, CDR1 is SGHRS and CDR2 is YFSETQ. The entry originates in a study of blood T cell repertoires in COVID-19. Study overall: Sites in the United States, Italy and Spain provided acute and convalescent COVID-19 samples.

Methods used by the authors: It was from reference gene primer amplification that nucleated cell counts were estimated. The assay was immunoSEQ multiplex PCR, and TCRdb's table has in-frame clones only and misses some. Clone size and the V and J calls come from that table; the DNA yielded D and trimming. This sample has around 130,000 clones, with 70% to 90% found just once. The V gene is TRBV5-1, the J gene TRBJ1-1; tentatively, D is TRBD1 (5 bases). Sample: peripheral blood. This receptor was identified in a woman older than 75 with acute or convalescent COVID-19. CDR3 coding DNA: TGCGCCAGCAGCTTGGTGGGGGGGATAAACACTGAAGCTTTCTTT. Its translation: CASSLVGGINTEAFF.